The T cell receptor (beta chain) described here comes from a study of blood T cell repertoires in COVID-19 (dated by TCRdb to the early 2020s). Background for the entire study: Samples covering the acute and convalescent phases of COVID-19 were provided by collaborators in the United States, Italy and Spain. The prospective study material was composed of cDNA or gDNA derived from T cells, B-cell-depleted T cells, or PBMCs. The dataset comprised deeply sampled blood TCRbeta repertoires from subjects exposed to, actively infected with, or recovered from COVID-19. The repertoires were made available in a free public database intended to serve as a resource for research on the immune response to SARS-CoV-2. The samples were drawn from two sources: the first 160 participants of the ongoing ImmuneRACE study, and over 1,000 subjects contributed by 6 global collaborators. Sample metadata almost always included a de-identified subject ID, COVID-19 status, age in years and sex. HLA class I and class II types, where available, came from metadata supplied by the sample provider rather than from assay-based typing.

The immunoSEQ Assay, a bias-controlled multiplex PCR, was used to amplify TCRbeta CDR3 regions from genomic DNA. Under the source paper's analysis protocol: Within the assay, amplification of reference gene primers was used to estimate how many nucleated cells each sample contained. To quantify the absolute abundance of each unique TCRbeta CDR3 rearrangement, sequence reads were collapsed and filtered. Productive Simpson clonality was computed per sample as the square root of Simpson's diversity index over productive rearrangements. What TCRdb holds here is the immuneACCESS table cut down to in-frame rearrangements. Part of the clones is not present; checked against another copy, under half of the missing clones reflect an unresolved V gene, and the others are unexplained. The V and J calls and the clone size are those of that table, but D and trimming were determined from the DNA. For this sample there are around 75,000 clones; around nine tenths appear just once. The ten largest clones take up 1.4% of the sample.

CDR1 and CDR2 were assigned from the germline V gene as MNHNS and SASEGT. Including cysteine and phenylalanine, the CDR3 has 16 amino acids. Only CDR3 DNA remains: 48 bases, in frame from the first base. V is clipped by 4 bases and J by 3 bases, and the sequence between their germline boundaries is 15 bases long. Study-wide findings and limitations: Clinical and demographic metadata were provided uncurated, with the amount varying by source and participant.

Comment on this clone: Its antigen remains unidentified. Base quality data are lacking; no much larger clone is found one base away.

The collaborating institutions used their own protocols to collect whole blood in K2EDTA tubes. For TCRbeta analysis, collaborators shipped samples in one of three forms: frozen whole blood, isolated PBMCs, or DNA extracted from either of those sample types. The rearranged chain carries TRBV6-1 and TRBJ1-4; TRBD1 could be the D gene, as 5 bases match. Sequencing input: peripheral blood. The receptor comes from a human donor in a cohort sampled during active COVID-19. The DNA sequence reads TGTGCCAGCAGTGGGGTTTCGACAGCTTCTAATGAAAAACTGTTTTTT. Its translation is CASSGVSTASNEKLFF.